This T cell receptor beta chain was found in a study of regulatory T cells in long-lasting Graves disease. Background on the study: Over 5 years of antithyroid drugs with positive TSH receptor antibodies was taken to mean persistent Graves' disease. General study points: The TCR repertoire of persistent Graves' patients was less diverse than that of newly diagnosed ones.

This sample's time point: persistent/refractory GD, antithyroid drugs over 5 years with positive TRAb. The authors made the TCR library using RNA they extracted from PBMCs. The CDR3 sequence is 17 residues long. Trimming cost V 2 bases and J 1 base, with 17 bases left between them. The germline CDR1 and CDR2 sequences are MNHNS and SASEGT. This clonotype was detected ten times or more. Its antigen is undetermined. Arm-PCR of CDR3 regions and iRepertoire HTBI primers were the basis on which TCR beta libraries were built. TCRdb itself ran the multiplex PCR reads through MiXCR, one entry per CDR3 protein. The sample comprises around 450,000 distinct CDR3 sequences, roughly 21% of which are singletons, and roughly 7% rests with the top ten.

Sequencing was performed on peripheral blood mononuclear cells (PBMCs), taken when the disease was refractory, from a patient treated with antithyroid drugs. The V call is TRBV6-1, the J call TRBJ1-1; no reliable D call. This receptor was taken from a female donor with Graves disease. CDR3 loop: CASSETAFVAQNTEAFF. CDR3 DNA: TGTGCCAGCAGTGAAACCGCGTTCGTAGCCCAGAACACTGAAGCTTTCTTT.